One sample yielded the 21 T cell receptor beta chains listed below, sequenced in a study of blood T cell repertoires in COVID-19. Measured with immunoSEQ multiplex PCR; TCRdb has only the in-frame clones, and not every one. The sample contains more than 200,000 clones, roughly 90% of which appear only once. Specimen: peripheral blood. The receptors were gathered from a man in his sixties or seventies with acute or convalescent COVID-19.

The CDR3 sequence: CATRKPGQGIDEQFF. The DNA of the CDR3 is TGTGCCACCAGGAAGCCGGGACAGGGCATCGATGAGCAGTTCTTC. The rearrangement joins TRBV15 to TRBJ2-1, with 9 bases matching TRBD1. CDR1 is LNHNV, CDR2 YYDKDF, per germline (reference sequence). The CDR3 is 15 residues long. Losses at the gene ends were 6 bases for V and 8 bases for J; bases not matched to a gene: 11.

V gene TRBV27 combines with J gene TRBJ1-2; D is undetermined. The CDR3 covers 13 residues. Germline V lookup: CDR1 MNHEY, CDR2 SMNVEV (reference sequence). Trimming took off 2 bases at V and 8 bases at J, with 12 bases between the two ends. In nucleotides, the CDR3 is TGTGCCAGCAGTTTACGGGAGGGCGGCGGCTACACCTTC. Translation gives CASSLREGGGYTF.

The chain is built from TRBV24-1 and TRBJ1-5, with TRBD1 matching 9 bases. CDR3 length equals 14 residues. Germline V gene data show CDR1 as KGHDR and CDR2 as SFDVKD. With 4 bases clipped from V and 5 bases from J, the junction kept 2 bases outside the gene matches. Here the CDR3 reads CATSEGQGYQPQHF. Here the CDR3 DNA reads TGTGCCACCAGTGAGGGACAGGGTTATCAGCCCCAGCATTTT.

The rearrangement links TRBV25-1 to TRBJ2-1, with 13 bases matching TRBD2. V shed 5 bases and J 5 bases; nucleotides not matched to a gene: 3. Germline V gene data show CDR1 as MGHDK and CDR2 as SYGVNS. This CDR3 spans 15 amino acids. CDR3 nucleotide sequence: TGTGCCAGCAGTTGGACTAGCGGGGGACACAATGAGCAGTTCTTC. This gives the protein CASSWTSGGHNEQFF.

The J gene is TRBJ2-1, the V gene TRBV28; 12 bases agree with TRBD2. The CDR3 is 15 residues long. The V gene's germline CDR1 is MDHEN and CDR2 SYDVKM. J gave up 2 bases and V 7 bases, and 3 bases lay outside the gene matches. The CDR3 DNA sequence: TGTGCCAGCATTAGGACTAGCGGGGCCTACAATGAGCAGTTCTTC. It translates to CASIRTSGAYNEQFF.

J is TRBJ2-1 and V is TRBV24-1; TRBD2 might be the D (7 bases). The CDR3 contains 15 residues. V lost 10 bases and J 5 bases, leaving 20 bases between the germline ends. Germline CDR1 KGHDR, CDR2 SFDVKD. CDR3 DNA sequence: TGTGCCACGGGAGAGACCAGGGGAGGGGACAATGAGCAGTTCTTC. Its protein product is CATGETRGGDNEQFF.

CDR3 DNA: TGTGCCACCAAGACAACGGGGACAGGGAACTCACCCCTCCACTTT. Its protein product is CATKTTGTGNSPLHF. The chain recombines TRBV2 with TRBJ1-6, with TRBD1 matching 9 bases. There are 15 residues in the CDR3. Looked up from germline, CDR1 is SNHLY and CDR2 is FYNNEI. The trim removed 10 bases at V and 10 bases at J, leaving 14 bases unmatched.

The chain links TRBV10-3 to TRBJ2-3; 9 bases match TRBD2. This CDR3 has 15 amino acids. With V trimmed by 2 bases and J by 6 bases, 6 bases remained unmatched. Germline CDR1 reads ENHRY; CDR2 reads SYGVKD. The CDR3 region has the DNA TGTGCCATCAGTGAGAGGGTGCGGGAGGGCGATACGCAGTATTTT. Residues: CAISERVREGDTQYF.

The CDR3 DNA reads TGTGCCAGCAGTCCCTCTCCTTGGACAGGGGGGGTAGATGAGCAGTTCTTC. It is translated as CASSPSPWTGGVDEQFF. J is TRBJ2-1 and V is TRBV27; TRBD1 aligns across 10 bases. Germline lookup yields CDR1 MNHEY and CDR2 SMNVEV (reference sequence). Trimming at V came to 5 bases and at J to 8 bases, leaving 15 bases not matched to a gene. This CDR3 has 17 amino acids.

V gene TRBV19 combines with J gene TRBJ1-5; D is unclear. V was pared by 6 bases and J by 3 bases, with 15 bases between. Germline CDR1 and CDR2: LNHDA and SQIVND (reference sequence). The CDR3 runs 15 residues. The CDR3 reads CASSRRAGDNQPQHF. Written as DNA, the CDR3 is TGTGCCAGTAGCCGAAGGGCCGGGGACAATCAGCCCCAGCATTTT.

This clone was observed a handful of times. The chain uses TRBV14 and TRBJ2-1; D remains ambiguous. From germline, CDR1 is SGHDN and CDR2 FVKESK. This CDR3 contains 16 residues. The V end lost 1 base, the J end lost 9 bases, and 19 bases lay between the germline ends. The CDR3 spells CASSQVRVVTGPEQFF. Written as DNA, the CDR3 is TGTGCCAGCAGCCAAGTCCGGGTTGTGACGGGTCCTGAGCAGTTCTTC.

The chain couples TRBV5-1 to TRBJ1-3, with a weak D call TRBD1 (6 bases). The CDR3 sequence is 14 residues long. The V gene lost 4 bases and the J gene lost 2 bases, with 10 bases spanning the gap. Germline assignment: CDR1 SGHRS and CDR2 YFSETQ. CDR3: CASSPPGAGNTIYF. In DNA form, the CDR3 reads TGCGCCAGCAGCCCTCCAGGGGCTGGAAACACCATATATTTT.

This clone was detected once. This chain joins TRBV7-3 and TRBJ2-1; 12 nucleotides line up with TRBD1. V lost 6 bases and J lost 10; bases outside the gene matches: 10. Germline-derived CDR1 and CDR2 are SGHTA and FQGTGA. The CDR3 is made up of 15 amino acids. This CDR3 is CASSQQGQGATEQFF. The CDR3 DNA is TGTGCCAGCAGTCAACAGGGACAGGGGGCCACCGAGCAGTTCTTC.

Only a few counts were recorded for this clone. The rearrangement uses TRBV5-6 and TRBJ2-1, with TRBD2 identical over 13 bases. The V gene end was trimmed by 1 base and the J gene end by 3 bases; junction bases not matched to a gene: 4. Germline assignment: CDR1 SGHDT and CDR2 YYEEEE. The CDR3 consists of 17 residues. CDR3 loop: CASSLKTSGRYYNEQFF. The CDR3 coding sequence is TGTGCCAGCAGCTTGAAGACTAGCGGGAGGTACTACAATGAGCAGTTCTTC. Variable domain in full (rest from reference TRBV5-6 and TRBJ2-1): DAGVTQSPTHLIKTRGQQVTLRCSPKSGHDTVSWYQQALGQGPQFIFQYYEEEERQRGNFPDRFSGHQFPNYSSELNVNALLLGDSALYLCASSLKTSGRYYNEQFFGPGTRLTVL.

This chain links TRBV19 with TRBJ1-5; D is ambiguous. The CDR3 length is 14 residues. Germline V gives CDR1 LNHDA, CDR2 SQIVND (reference sequence). Trimming left V 3 bases short and J 4 bases short, with 10 bases between. CDR3 nucleotides: TGTGCCAGTAGTATCCTGGGCCAGAATCAGCCCCAGCATTTT. Translated, it gives CASSILGQNQPQHF.

The V gene is TRBV5-1, the J gene TRBJ1-1, with TRBD1 as a possible D gene (6 bases). V was clipped by 3 bases and J by 1 base, with 16 bases between them. Per the germline V gene, CDR1 is SGHRS and CDR2 is YFSETQ. This CDR3 spans 16 amino acids. This CDR3 reads CASSSRPGQPNTEAFF. CDR3 bases: TGCGCCAGCAGCTCCCGACCAGGACAGCCGAACACTGAAGCTTTCTTT.

The chain employs TRBV6-6 and TRBJ2-2; 7 bases are shared with TRBD1. The CDR3 sequence is 15 residues long. V shed 6 bases and J 13 bases; nucleotides not matched to a gene: 17. Germline V CDR1 and CDR2: MNHNY, SVGAGI (reference sequence). DNA for the CDR3: TGTGCCAGCAGCCCTGGGACAGCCGATAGTTTTTCGCTGTTTTTT. Translated, it gives CASSPGTADSFSLFF.

This chain uses TRBV7-2 with TRBJ2-2; 8 bases match TRBD1. Trimming cost V 5 bases and J 4 bases; bases outside gene matches: 6. CDR1 is SGHTA, CDR2 FQGNSA, per germline. This CDR3 has 15 amino acids. The CDR3 sequence: CASSLRGQGTGELFF. CDR3 coding DNA: TGTGCCAGCAGCCTCAGGGGGCAAGGCACCGGGGAGCTGTTTTTT.

The CDR3, as DNA: TGTGCCAGCAGTTTCGGACAGCCGAACACTGAAGCTTTCTTT. Translating gives CASSFGQPNTEAFF. This chain links TRBV28 with TRBJ1-1, with TRBD1 as a possible D gene (6 bases). Germline CDR1 reads MDHEN; CDR2 reads SYDVKM. Trimming left V 3 bases short and J 1 base short, with 9 bases between. The CDR3 runs 14 residues.

The J gene is TRBJ2-7, the V gene TRBV4-1; 10 nucleotides line up with TRBD2. The V segment lost 4 bases and the J segment 3 bases; nucleotides outside the gene matches: 6. CDR3 length: 15 residues. The germline CDR1 and CDR2 sequences are MGHRA and YSYEKL. The CDR3 loop is CASSRLAGALYEQYF. The CDR3 DNA is TGCGCCAGCAGCCGCCTAGCGGGAGCTCTCTACGAGCAGTACTTC.

The chain has TRBV19 and TRBJ1-1; tentatively, D is TRBD1 (5 bases). Germline V CDR1 and CDR2: LNHDA, SQIVND (reference sequence). Trimming removed 5 bases from V and 4 bases from J, with 17 bases in between. The CDR3 contains 15 residues. DNA for the CDR3: TGTGCCAGTAGTGTCAGTGGGACTAGGGGCACTGAAGCTTTCTTT. It translates to CASSVSGTRGTEAFF.